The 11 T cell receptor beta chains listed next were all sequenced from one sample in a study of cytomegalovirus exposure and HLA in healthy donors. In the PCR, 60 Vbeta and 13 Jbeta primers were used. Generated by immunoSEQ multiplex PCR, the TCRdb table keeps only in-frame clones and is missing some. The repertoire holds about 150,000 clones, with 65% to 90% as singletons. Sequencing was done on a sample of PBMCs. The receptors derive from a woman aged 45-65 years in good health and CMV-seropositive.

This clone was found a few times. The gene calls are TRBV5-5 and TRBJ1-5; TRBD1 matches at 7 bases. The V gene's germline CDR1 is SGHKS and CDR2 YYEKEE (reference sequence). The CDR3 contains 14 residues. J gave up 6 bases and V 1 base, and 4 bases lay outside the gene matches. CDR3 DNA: TGTGCCAGCAGCTTGAGTACAGGGGTTCAGCCCCAGCATTTT. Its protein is CASSLSTGVQPQHF. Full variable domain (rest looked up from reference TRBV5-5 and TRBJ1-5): DAGVTQSPTHLIKTRGQQVTLRCSPISGHKSVSWYQQVLGQGPQFIFQYYEKEERGRGNFPDRFSARQFPNYSSELNVNALLLGDSALYLCASSLSTGVQPQHFGDGTRLSIL.

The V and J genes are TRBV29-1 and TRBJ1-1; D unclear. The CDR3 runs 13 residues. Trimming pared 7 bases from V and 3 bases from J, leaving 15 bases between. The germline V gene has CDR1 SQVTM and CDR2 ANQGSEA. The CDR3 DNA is TGCAGCGCCCAAGCCGGGAAATACACTGAAGCTTTCTTT. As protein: CSAQAGKYTEAFF. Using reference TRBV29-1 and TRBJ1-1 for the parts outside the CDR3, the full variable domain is SAVISQKPSRDICQRGTSLTIQCQVDSQVTMMFWYRQQPGQSLTLIATANQGSEATYESGFVIDKFPISRPNLTFSTLTVSNMSPEDSSIYLCSAQAGKYTEAFFGQGTRLTVV.

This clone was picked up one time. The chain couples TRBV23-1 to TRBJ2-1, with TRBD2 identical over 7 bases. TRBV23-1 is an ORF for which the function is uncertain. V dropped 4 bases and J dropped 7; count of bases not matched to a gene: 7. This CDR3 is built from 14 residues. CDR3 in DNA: TGCGCCAGCAGTCCCGGACTAGGTCGGAATGAGCAGTTCTTC. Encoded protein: CASSPGLGRNEQFF.

This CDR3 reads CASKRGSSGGENTEAFF. DNA for the CDR3: TGTGCCAGTAAAAGGGGATCCTCAGGGGGTGAGAACACTGAAGCTTTCTTT. This sequence joins TRBV19 and TRBJ1-1; 7 bases are shared with TRBD1. The CDR3 covers 17 residues. With 7 bases clipped from V and 1 base from J, the junction kept 15 bases outside the gene matches. CDR1 and CDR2 from the germline V gene are LNHDA and SQIVND (reference sequence).

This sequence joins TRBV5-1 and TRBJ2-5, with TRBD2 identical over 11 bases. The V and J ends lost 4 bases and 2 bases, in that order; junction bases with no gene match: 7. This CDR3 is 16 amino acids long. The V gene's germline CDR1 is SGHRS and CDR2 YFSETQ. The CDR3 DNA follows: TGCGCCAGCAGCCGACCCGGGACTAGCGGTCAAGAGACCCAGTACTTC. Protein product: CASSRPGTSGQETQYF.

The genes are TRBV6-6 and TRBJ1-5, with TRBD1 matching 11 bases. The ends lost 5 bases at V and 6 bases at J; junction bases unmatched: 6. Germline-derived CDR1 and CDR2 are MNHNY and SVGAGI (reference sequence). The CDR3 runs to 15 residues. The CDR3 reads CASSLGTGGSQPQHF. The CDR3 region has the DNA TGTGCCAGCAGTCTCGGGACAGGGGGGAGTCAGCCCCAGCATTTT.

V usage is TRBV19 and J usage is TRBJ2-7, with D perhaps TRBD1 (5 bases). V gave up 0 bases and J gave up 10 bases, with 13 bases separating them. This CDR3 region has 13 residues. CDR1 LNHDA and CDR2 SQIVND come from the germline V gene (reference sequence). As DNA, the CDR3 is TGTGCCAGTAGTATAGAAGAAGGGGCTCAACAGTACTTC. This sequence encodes CASSIEEGAQQYF.

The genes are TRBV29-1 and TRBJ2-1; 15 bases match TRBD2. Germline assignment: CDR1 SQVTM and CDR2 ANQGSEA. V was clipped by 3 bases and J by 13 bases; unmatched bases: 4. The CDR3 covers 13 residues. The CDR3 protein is CSVDGLAGGDQFF. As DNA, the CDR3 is TGCAGCGTTGACGGACTAGCGGGGGGGGATCAGTTCTTC.

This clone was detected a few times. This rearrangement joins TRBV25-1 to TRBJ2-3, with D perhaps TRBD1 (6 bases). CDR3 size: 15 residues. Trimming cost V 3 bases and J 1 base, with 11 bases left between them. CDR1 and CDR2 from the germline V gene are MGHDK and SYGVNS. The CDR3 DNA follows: TGTGCCAGCAGTGATCCCCGGACAGGCACAGATACGCAGTATTTT. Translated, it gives CASSDPRTGTDTQYF.

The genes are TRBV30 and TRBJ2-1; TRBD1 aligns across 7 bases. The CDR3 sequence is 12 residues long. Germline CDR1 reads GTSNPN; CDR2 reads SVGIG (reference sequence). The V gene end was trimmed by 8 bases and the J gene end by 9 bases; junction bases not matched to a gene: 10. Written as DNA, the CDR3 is TGTGCCGGCCGGGACAGCGTTATTGAGCAGTTCTTC. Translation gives CAGRDSVIEQFF.

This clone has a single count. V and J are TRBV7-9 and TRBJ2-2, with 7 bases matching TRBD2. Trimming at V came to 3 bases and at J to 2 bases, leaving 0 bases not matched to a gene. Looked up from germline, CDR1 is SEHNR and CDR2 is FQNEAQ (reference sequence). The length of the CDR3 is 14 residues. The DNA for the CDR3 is TGTGCCAGCAGCTTGGGACTAAACACCGGGGAGCTGTTTTTT. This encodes CASSLGLNTGELFF.